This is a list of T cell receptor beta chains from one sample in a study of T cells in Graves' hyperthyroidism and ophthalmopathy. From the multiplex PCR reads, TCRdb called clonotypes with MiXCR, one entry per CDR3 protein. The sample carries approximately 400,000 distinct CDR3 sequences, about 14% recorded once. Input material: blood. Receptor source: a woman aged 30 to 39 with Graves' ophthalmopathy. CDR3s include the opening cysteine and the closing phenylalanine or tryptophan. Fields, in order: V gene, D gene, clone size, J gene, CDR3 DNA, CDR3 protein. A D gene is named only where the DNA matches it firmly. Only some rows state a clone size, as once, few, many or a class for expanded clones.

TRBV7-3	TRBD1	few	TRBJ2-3	TGTGCCAGCAGCTCTACCGGGACAGGGGATACGCAGTATTTT	CASSSTGTGDTQYF
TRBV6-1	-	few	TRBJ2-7	TGTGCCAGCAGTTCTCGCGCAGTCTCCTACGAGCAGTACTTC	CASSSRAVSYEQYF
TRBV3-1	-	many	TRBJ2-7	TGTGCCAGCAGACAGGGCCGAGCGAACTCCTACGAGCAGTACTTC	CASRQGRANSYEQYF
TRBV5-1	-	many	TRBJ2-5	TGCGCCAGCAGCCCGTTGGCTCGGGAGACCCAGTACTTC	CASSPLARETQYF
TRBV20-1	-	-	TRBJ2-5	TGCAGTGCTAGATACTACCAAGAGACCCAGTACTTC	CSARYYQETQYF
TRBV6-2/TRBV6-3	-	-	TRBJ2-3	TGTGCCACCGAGGGGGGGGGCATCGGGACAGATACGCAGTATTTT	CATEGGGIGTDTQYF
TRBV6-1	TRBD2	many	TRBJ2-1	TGTGCCAGCAAGCCGGGGGGAGAGCAGTTCTTC	CASKPGGEQFF
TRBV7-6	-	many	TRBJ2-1	TGTGCCAGCAGCTTAGGGCGGAACCCCTACAATGAGCAGTTCTTC	CASSLGRNPYNEQFF
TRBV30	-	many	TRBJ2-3	TGTGCCTGGAGTAAGTTTGGCCTCACGGATACGCAGTATTTT	CAWSKFGLTDTQYF
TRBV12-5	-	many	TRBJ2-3	TGTGCTAGTGGTTTGAGATTTGCGGGGAGTGTCACAGATACGCAGTATTTT	CASGLRFAGSVTDTQYF
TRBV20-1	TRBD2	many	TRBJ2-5	TGCAGTGCTAGAGAACAGCGGGGGGTCCAAGAGACCCAGTACTTC	CSAREQRGVQETQYF
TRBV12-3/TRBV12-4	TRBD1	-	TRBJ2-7	TGTGCCAGCCAACTTCAAGTAGGGACAGGGGAAGAGCAGTACTTC	CASQLQVGTGEEQYF
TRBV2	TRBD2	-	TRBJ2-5	TGTGCCAGCATGACGGGGGGATTGGGAGAGACCCAGTACTTC	CASMTGGLGETQYF
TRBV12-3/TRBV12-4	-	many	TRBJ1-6	TGTGCCAGCAGTTTACGGGGAAATCGGGATTCACCCCTCCACTTT	CASSLRGNRDSPLHF
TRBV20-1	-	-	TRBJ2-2	TGCAGTGCTCCCCGATTGGGCCCGGGAGTTCCCGGGGAGCTGTTTTTT	CSAPRLGPGVPGELFF
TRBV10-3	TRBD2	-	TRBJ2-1	TGTGCCATCAGCAAAGCGGGGGGAGGGAATGAGCAGTTCTTC	CAISKAGGGNEQFF
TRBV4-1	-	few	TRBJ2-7	TGCGCCAGCAGCCAAGGCAGGGCAGGGGCCTACGAGCAGTACTTC	CASSQGRAGAYEQYF
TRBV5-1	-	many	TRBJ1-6	TGCGCCAGCAGCCTCGGGAGGGATTCACCCCTCCACTTT	CASSLGRDSPLHF
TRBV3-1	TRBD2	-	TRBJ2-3	TGTGCCAGCAGTCGGGGGACTAGCGGGGCCACAGATACGCAGTATTTT	CASSRGTSGATDTQYF
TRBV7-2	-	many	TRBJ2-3	TGTGCCAGCAGCCGAGACAGGACTAGCACAGATACGCAGTATTTT	CASSRDRTSTDTQYF
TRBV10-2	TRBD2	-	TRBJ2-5	TGCGCCAGCAGTGAGACGACTAGCAGGGAGACCCAGTACTTC	CASSETTSRETQYF
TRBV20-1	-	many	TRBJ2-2	TGCAGTGCTGGATGGGGGGACACCGGGGAGCTGTTTTTT	CSAGWGDTGELFF
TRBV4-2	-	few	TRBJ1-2	TGTGCCAGCAGCCAAGCACTCAGGACCCCTAACTATGGCTACACCTTC	CASSQALRTPNYGYTF
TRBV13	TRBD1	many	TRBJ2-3	TGTGCCAGCAGCTTAGAGATTGCACAGGGGACGCAGTATTTT	CASSLEIAQGTQYF
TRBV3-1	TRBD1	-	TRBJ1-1	TGTGCCAGCAGCTCTGGTCCCGGGACAGGGGTCATGACTTTCTTT	CASSSGPGTGVMTFF
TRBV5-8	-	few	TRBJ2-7	TGTGCCAGCAGCTTGCCAGGTGTCTTGGAGCAGTACTTC	CASSLPGVLEQYF
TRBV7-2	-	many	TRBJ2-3	TGTGCCAGCAGCTTCCTCTCTGTCGATACGCAGTATTTT	CASSFLSVDTQYF
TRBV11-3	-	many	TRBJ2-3	TGTGCCAGCAGCTTAGGACGGAGAAGCACAGATACGCAGTATTTT	CASSLGRRSTDTQYF
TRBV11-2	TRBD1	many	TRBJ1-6	TGTGCCAGCAGCTCGATCAGGGGGAAAGGTAATTCACCCCTCCACTTT	CASSSIRGKGNSPLHF
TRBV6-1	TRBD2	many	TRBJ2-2	TGTGCCAGCAGTCTCCGGACTAGCGGGGGGCCCGGGGAGCTGTTTTTT	CASSLRTSGGPGELFF
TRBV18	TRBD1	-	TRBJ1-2	TGTGCCAGCTCACCTGTCGACAGGGGGGGGAATGGCTACACCTTC	CASSPVDRGGNGYTF
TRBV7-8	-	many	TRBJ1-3	TGTGCCAGCAGCTTTAATAATTGGGCAAGACAACGGCCGTCTGGAAACACCATATATTTT	CASSFNNWARQRPSGNTIYF
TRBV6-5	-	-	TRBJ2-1	TGTGCCAGCAGTTACGGGGGGGCCGAAAATGAGCAGTTCTTC	CASSYGGAENEQFF
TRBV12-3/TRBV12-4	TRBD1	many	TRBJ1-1	TGTGCCAGCAGTTCGCGACAGGGGGCTGAAGCTTTCTTT	CASSSRQGAEAFF
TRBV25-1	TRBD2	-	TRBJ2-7	TGTGCCAGCGGCCCACTAGCGGGGTCGACCTACGAGCAGTACTTC	CASGPLAGSTYEQYF
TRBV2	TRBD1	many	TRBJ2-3	TGTGCCAGCAGTTTGGACAGGGGTAATCGAGATACGCAGTATTTT	CASSLDRGNRDTQYF
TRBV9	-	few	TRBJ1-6	TGTGCCAGCAGCGTAAAACAGGCGCATTCACCCCTCCACTTT	CASSVKQAHSPLHF
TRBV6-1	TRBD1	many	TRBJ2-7	TGTGCCAGCAGATTCGGGACAGGTAACTACGAGCAGTACTTC	CASRFGTGNYEQYF
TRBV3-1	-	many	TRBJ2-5	TGTGCCAGCAGCCAAGTTTTTTTGAGGGACCTAGTTGGAGAGACCCAGTACTTC	CASSQVFLRDLVGETQYF
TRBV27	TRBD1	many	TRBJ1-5	TGTGCCAGCAGCCCGACAGGGTATAGCAATCAGCCCCAGCATTTT	CASSPTGYSNQPQHF
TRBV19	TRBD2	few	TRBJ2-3	TGTGCCAGTAGCGCTCGACTAGCGGGGAACACAGATACGCAGTATTTT	CASSARLAGNTDTQYF
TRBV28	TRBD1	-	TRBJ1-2	TGTGCCAGCACCGTTTCACAGGGGAACTATGGCTACACCTTC	CASTVSQGNYGYTF
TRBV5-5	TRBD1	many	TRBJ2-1	TGTGCCAGCAGCTTGTCAGGGGGCGACTACAATGAGCAGTTCTTC	CASSLSGGDYNEQFF
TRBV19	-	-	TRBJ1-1	TGTGCCAGTAGCCAACCCCGGGGGCCCCCGAACACTGAAGCTTTCTTT	CASSQPRGPPNTEAFF
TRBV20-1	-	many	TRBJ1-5	TGCAGTGCTAGGTCTGCCGGTACCGGGACCGGGTTAGGTCAGCCCCAGCATTTT	CSARSAGTGTGLGQPQHF
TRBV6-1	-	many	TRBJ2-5	TGTGCCAGCAGTGAAATCTGGGCTTCCCAAGAGACCCAGTACTTC	CASSEIWASQETQYF
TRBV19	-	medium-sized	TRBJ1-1	TGTGCCAGTACCCTGTCAGCGAGTTGGCCTGAAGCTTTCTTT	CASTLSASWPEAFF
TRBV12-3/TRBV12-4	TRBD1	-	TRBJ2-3	TGTGCCAGCAGTCCCGGGACAGGGTCAAGGGATACGCAGTATTTT	CASSPGTGSRDTQYF
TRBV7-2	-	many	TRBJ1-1	TGTGCCAGCAGCTTAGAATGGACAGCTGAAGCTTTCTTT	CASSLEWTAEAFF